This T cell receptor (beta chain) was found in a study of cytomegalovirus exposure and HLA in healthy donors. Whole-study results and caveats: Later on, a genetic analysis was performed. It linked a missense variant in DCLRE1C with V- and J-gene trimming of TCR beta.

Concerning this clone itself: What it recognizes is unknown.

The PCR employed 60 Vbeta primers together with 13 Jbeta primers. Sequencing used immunoSEQ multiplex PCR; TCRdb keeps in-frame clones, though not all of them. Here the sample spans roughly 240,000 clones, 82% being singletons. There are 16 residues in the CDR3. Germline V gene sequence: CDR1 SGDLS, CDR2 YYNGEE. The trim removed 5 bases at V and 5 bases at J, leaving 10 bases unmatched. This TCR was recovered from a woman aged 40 to 50 in good health and CMV-seropositive. This rearrangement joins TRBV9 to TRBJ2-2, with 9 nucleotides matching TRBD2. Sequences were obtained from PBMCs. The CDR3 region is CASSAGGGRETGELFF. For the CDR3, the DNA is TGTGCCAGCAGTGCCGGTGGCGGGAGGGAAACCGGGGAGCTGTTTTTT. Using reference TRBV9 and TRBJ2-2 for the parts outside the CDR3, the full variable domain is DSGVTQTPKHLITATGQRVTLRCSPRSGDLSVYWYQQSLDQGLQFLIQYYNGEERAKGNILERFSAQQFPDLHSELNLSSLELGDSALYFCASSAGGGRETGELFFGEGSRLTVL.